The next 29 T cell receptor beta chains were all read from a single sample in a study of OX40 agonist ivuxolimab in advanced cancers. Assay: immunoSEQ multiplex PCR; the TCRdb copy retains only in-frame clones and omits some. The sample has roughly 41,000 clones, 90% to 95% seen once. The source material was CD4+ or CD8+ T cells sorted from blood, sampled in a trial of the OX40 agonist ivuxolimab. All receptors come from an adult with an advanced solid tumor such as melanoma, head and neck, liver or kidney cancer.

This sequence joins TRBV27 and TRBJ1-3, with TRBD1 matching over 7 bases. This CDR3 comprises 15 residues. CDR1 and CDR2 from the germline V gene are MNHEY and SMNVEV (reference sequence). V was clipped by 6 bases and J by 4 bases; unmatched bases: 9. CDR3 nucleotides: TGTGCCAGCAGGAAGAACAGGGGTGAGGGAAACACCATATATTTT. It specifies CASRKNRGEGNTIYF.

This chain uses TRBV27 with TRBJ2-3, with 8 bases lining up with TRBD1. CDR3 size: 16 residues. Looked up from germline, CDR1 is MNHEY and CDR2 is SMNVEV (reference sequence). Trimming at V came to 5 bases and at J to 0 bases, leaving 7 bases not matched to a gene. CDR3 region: CASSPRTGTSTDTQYF. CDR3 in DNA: TGTGCCAGCAGTCCCCGGACAGGGACTAGCACAGATACGCAGTATTTT.

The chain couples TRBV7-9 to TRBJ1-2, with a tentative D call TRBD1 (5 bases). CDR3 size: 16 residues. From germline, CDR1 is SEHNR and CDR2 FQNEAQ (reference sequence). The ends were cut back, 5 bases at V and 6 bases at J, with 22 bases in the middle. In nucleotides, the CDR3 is TGTGCCAGCAGCCCACCTAGAGGGACTTTTGTAGATGGCTACACCTTC. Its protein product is CASSPPRGTFVDGYTF.

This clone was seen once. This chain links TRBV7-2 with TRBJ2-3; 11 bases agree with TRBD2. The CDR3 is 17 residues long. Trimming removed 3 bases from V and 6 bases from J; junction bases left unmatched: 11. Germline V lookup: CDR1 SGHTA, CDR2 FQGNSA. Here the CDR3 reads CASSLSPGLAALDTQYF. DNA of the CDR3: TGTGCCAGCAGCTTGTCCCCGGGACTAGCGGCACTGGATACGCAGTATTTT.

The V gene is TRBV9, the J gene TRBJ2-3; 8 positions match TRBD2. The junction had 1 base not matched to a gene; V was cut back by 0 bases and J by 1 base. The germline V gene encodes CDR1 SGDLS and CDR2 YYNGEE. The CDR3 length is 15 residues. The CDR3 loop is CASSVEAGGTDTQYF. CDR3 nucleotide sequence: TGTGCCAGCAGCGTAGAAGCGGGGGGCACAGATACGCAGTATTTT.

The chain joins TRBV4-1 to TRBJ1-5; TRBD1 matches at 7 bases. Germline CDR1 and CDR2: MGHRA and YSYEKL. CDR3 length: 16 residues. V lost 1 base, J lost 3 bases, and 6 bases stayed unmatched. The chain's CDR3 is CASSQGQGGNNQPQHF. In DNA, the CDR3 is TGCGCCAGCAGCCAAGGCCAGGGGGGAAACAATCAGCCCCAGCATTTT.

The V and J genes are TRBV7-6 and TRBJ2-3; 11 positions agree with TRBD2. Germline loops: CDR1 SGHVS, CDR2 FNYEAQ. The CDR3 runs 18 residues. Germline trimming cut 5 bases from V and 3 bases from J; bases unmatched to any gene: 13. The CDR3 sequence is CASSLSAPTSGSTDTQYF. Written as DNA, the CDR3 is TGTGCCAGCAGCCTAAGCGCTCCTACTAGCGGGAGTACAGATACGCAGTATTTT.

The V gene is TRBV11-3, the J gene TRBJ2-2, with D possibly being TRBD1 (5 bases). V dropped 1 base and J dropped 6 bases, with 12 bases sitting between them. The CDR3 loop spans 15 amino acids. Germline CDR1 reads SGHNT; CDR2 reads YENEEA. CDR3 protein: CASSLGGSLSGELFF. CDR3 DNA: TGTGCCAGCAGCTTAGGGGGCAGCTTGTCCGGGGAGCTGTTTTTT.

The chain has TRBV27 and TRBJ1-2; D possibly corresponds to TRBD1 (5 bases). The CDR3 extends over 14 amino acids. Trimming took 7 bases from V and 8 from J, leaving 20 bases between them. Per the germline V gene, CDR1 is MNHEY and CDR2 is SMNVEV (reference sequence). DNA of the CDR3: TGTGCCAGCACCTCCCACGGGGGAGGGAGAGGCTACACCTTC. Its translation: CASTSHGGGRGYTF.

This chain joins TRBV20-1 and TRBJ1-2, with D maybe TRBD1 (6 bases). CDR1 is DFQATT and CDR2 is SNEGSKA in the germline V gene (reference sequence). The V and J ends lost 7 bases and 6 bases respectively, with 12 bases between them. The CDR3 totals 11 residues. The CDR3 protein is CSEAGHHGYTF. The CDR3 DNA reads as TGCAGTGAGGCGGGACACCATGGCTACACCTTC.

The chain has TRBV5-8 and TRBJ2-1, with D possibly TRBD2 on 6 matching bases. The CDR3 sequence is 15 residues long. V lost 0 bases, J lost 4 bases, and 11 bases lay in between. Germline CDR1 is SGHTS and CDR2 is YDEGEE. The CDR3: CASSLDAGWYNEQFF. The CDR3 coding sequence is TGTGCCAGCAGCTTGGATGCGGGATGGTACAATGAGCAGTTCTTC.

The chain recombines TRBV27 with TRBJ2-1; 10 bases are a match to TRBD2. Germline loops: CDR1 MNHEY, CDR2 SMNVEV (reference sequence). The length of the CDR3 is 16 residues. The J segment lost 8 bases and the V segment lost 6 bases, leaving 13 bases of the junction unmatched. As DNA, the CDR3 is TGTGCCAGCAGGCAAACGCCGGGACTAGCGACCGATGAGCAGTTCTTC. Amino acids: CASRQTPGLATDEQFF.

The CDR3: CASSTSYRVWDTEAFF. The CDR3 coding sequence is TGTGCCAGTAGTACCTCATACAGGGTGTGGGACACTGAAGCTTTCTTT. This chain uses TRBV19 with TRBJ1-1; D is perhaps TRBD1 (6 bases). This CDR3 is built from 16 residues. Trimming stripped 4 bases from V and 3 bases from J, with 18 bases between. CDR1 and CDR2 (germline): LNHDA, SQIVND (reference sequence).

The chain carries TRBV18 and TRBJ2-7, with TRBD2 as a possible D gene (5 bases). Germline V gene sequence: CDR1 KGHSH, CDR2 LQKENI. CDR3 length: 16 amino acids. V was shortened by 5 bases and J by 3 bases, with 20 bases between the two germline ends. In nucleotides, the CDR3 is TGTGCCAGCTCATCTCGGAAAGTGGTCCGGGGCTACGAGCAGTACTTC. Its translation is CASSSRKVVRGYEQYF.

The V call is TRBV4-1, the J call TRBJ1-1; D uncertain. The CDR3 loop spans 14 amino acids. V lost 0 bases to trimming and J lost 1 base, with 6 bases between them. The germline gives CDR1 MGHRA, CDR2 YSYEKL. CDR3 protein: CASSQDLANTEAFF. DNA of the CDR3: TGCGCCAGCAGCCAAGATCTTGCGAACACTGAAGCTTTCTTT.

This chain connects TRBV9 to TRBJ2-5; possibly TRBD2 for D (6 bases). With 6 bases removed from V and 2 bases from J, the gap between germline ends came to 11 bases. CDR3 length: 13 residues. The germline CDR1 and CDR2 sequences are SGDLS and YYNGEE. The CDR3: CASTDGLQETQYF. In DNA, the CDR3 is TGTGCCAGCACGGACGGACTACAAGAGACCCAGTACTTC.

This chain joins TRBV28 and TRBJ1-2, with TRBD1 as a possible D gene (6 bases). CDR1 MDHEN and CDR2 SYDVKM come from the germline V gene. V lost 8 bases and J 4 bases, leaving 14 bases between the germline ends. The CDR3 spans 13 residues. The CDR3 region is CASGLGRGYGYTF. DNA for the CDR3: TGTGCCAGCGGGCTGGGCAGGGGCTATGGCTACACCTTC.

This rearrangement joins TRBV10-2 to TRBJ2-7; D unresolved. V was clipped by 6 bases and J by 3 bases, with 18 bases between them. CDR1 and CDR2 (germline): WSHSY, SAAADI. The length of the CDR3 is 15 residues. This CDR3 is CASSLGPSGLYEQYV. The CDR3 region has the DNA TGCGCCAGCAGCCTCGGACCCAGTGGTCTCTACGAGCAGTACGTC.

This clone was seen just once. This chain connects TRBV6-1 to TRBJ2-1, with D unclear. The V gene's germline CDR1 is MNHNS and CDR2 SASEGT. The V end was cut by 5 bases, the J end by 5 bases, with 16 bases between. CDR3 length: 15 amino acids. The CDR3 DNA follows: TGTGCCAGCAGTCAGCCCATCGGACGGGACAATGAGCAGTTCTTC. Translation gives CASSQPIGRDNEQFF.

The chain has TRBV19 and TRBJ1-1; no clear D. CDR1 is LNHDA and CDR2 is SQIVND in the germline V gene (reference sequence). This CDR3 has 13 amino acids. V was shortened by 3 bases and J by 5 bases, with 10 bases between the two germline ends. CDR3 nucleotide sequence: TGTGCCAGTAGTATGGGGAGGGCTACTGAAGCTTTCTTT. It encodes CASSMGRATEAFF.

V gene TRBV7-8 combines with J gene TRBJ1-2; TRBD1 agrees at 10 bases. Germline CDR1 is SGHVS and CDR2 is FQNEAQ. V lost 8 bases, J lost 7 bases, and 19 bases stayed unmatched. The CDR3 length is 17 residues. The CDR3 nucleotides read TGTGCCAGCTATACCATCCACCGGGACAGGGGCGGTTTTGGCTACACCTTC. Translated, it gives CASYTIHRDRGGFGYTF.

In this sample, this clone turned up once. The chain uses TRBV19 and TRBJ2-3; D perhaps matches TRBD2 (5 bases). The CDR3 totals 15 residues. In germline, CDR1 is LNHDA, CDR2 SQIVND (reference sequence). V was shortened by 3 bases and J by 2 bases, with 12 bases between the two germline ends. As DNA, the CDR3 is TGTGCCAGTAGTATCCTCGCGGGCTACACAGATACGCAGTATTTT. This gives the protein CASSILAGYTDTQYF.

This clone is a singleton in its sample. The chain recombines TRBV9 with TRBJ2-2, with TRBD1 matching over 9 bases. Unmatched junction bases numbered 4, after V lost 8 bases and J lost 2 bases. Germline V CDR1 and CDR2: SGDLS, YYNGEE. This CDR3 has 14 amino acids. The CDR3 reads CASRQGVNTGELFF. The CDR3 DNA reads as TGTGCCAGTAGACAGGGGGTAAACACCGGGGAGCTGTTTTTT.

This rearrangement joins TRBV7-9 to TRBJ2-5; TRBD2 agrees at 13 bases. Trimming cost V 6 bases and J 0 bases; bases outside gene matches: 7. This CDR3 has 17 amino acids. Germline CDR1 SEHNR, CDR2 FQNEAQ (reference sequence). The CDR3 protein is CASRPPGLAGNQETQYF. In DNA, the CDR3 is TGTGCCAGCAGGCCACCGGGACTAGCGGGGAACCAAGAGACCCAGTACTTC.

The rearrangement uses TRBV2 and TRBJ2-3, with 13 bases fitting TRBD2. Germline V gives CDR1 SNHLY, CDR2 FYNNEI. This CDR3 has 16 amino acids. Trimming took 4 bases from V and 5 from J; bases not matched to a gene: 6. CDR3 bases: TGTGCCAGCAGTGGGTCACTAGCGGGGGGGCAAGATACGCAGTATTTT. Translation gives CASSGSLAGGQDTQYF.

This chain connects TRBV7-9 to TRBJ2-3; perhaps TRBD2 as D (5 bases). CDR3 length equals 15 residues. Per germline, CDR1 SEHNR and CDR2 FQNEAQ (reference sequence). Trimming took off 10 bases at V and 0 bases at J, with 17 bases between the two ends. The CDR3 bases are TGTGCCATCCTCGTCCTAGCCTCTAGCACAGATACGCAGTATTTT. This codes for CAILVLASSTDTQYF.

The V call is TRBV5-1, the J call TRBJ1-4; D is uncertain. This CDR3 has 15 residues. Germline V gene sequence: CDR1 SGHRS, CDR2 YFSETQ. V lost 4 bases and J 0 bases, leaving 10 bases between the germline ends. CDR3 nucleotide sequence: TGCGCCAGCAGCATCGGGAGTGCAACTAATGAAAAACTGTTTTTT. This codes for CASSIGSATNEKLFF.

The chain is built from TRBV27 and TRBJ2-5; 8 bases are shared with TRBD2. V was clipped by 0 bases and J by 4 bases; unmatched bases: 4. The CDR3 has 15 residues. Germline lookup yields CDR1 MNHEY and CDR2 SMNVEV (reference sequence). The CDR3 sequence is CASSLSPLAGETQYF. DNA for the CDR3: TGTGCCAGCAGTTTATCGCCCCTAGCGGGAGAGACCCAGTACTTC.

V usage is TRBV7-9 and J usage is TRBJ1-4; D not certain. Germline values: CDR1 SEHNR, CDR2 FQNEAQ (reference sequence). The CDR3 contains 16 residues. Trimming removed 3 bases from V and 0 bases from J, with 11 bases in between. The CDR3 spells CASSFLAGATNEKLFF. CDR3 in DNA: TGTGCCAGCAGCTTTTTGGCAGGAGCAACTAATGAAAAACTGTTTTTT.